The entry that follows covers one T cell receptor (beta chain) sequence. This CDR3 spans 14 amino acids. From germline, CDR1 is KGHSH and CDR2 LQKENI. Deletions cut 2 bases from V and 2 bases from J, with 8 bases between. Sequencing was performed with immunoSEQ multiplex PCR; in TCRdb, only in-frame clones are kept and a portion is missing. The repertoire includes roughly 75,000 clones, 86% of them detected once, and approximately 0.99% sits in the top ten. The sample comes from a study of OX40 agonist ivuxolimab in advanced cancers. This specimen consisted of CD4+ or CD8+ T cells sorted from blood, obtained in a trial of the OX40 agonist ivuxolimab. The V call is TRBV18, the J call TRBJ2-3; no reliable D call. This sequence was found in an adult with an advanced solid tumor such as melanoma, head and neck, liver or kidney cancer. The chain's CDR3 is CASSPMIDTDTQYF. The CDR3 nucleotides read TGTGCCAGCTCACCAATGATAGACACAGATACGCAGTATTTT.